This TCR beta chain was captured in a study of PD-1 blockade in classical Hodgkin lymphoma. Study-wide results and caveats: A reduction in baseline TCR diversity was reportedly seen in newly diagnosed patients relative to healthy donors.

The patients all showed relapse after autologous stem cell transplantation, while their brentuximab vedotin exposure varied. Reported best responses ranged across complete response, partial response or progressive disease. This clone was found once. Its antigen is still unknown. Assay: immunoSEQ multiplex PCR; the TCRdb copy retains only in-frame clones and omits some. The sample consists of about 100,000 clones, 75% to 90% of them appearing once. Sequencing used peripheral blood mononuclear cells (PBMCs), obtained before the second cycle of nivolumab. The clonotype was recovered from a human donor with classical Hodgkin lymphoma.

The chain's CDR3 is CASSLFSYEQYF. CDR3 nucleotides: TGTGCCAGCAGCTTATTCTCCTACGAGCAGTACTTC. V and J are TRBV11-1 and TRBJ2-7; D is ambiguous. Between the trimmed V and J ends, which lost 2 bases and 0 bases, there was a span of 2 bases. CDR1 is SGHAT, CDR2 FQDESV, per germline (reference sequence). There are 12 residues in the CDR3.